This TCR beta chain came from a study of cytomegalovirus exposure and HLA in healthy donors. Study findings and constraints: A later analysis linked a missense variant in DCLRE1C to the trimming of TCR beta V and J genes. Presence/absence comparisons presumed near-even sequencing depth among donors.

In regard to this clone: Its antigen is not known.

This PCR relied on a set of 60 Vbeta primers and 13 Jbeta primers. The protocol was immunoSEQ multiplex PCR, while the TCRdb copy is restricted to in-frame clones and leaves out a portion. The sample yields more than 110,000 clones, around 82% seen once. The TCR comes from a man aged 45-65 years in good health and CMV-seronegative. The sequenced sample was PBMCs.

The CDR3 protein is CASSYGEGNEKLFF. CDR3 sequence (DNA): TGTGCCAGCAGTTACGGGGAGGGTAATGAAAAACTGTTTTTT. This rearrangement joins TRBV6-5 to TRBJ1-4; no clear D gene. The CDR3 has 14 residues. Germline V CDR1 and CDR2: MNHEY, SVGAGI. The V and J ends lost 2 bases and 4 bases respectively, with 8 bases between them.